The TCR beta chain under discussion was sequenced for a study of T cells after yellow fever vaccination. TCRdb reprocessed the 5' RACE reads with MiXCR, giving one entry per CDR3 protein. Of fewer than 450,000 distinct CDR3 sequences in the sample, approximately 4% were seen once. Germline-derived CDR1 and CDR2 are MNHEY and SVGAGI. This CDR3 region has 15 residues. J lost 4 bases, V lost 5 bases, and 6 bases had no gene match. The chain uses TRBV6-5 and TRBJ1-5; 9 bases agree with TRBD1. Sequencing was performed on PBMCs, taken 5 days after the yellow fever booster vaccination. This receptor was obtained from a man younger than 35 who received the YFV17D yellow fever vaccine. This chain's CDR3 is CASSVRGTGNQPQHF. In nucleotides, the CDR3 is TGTGCCAGCAGTGTCAGGGGGACAGGGAATCAGCCCCAGCATTTT.